Below, 9 T cell receptor beta chains from the same sample are listed, as sequenced in a study of T-cell reconstitution after alpha-beta-depleted transplantation in children. Unique molecular identifiers were used in preparing the TCRbeta library. TCRdb re-called the PCR reads through MiXCR, storing one row per CDR3 protein. Of 550,000 to 800,000 distinct CDR3 sequences listed, around 13% are singletons. Sample: PBMCs, taken before TCRalphabeta/CD19-depleted stem cell transplant. All receptors derive from a girl aged 2 to 9 with congenital amegakaryocytic thrombocytopenia, due to receive a stem cell transplant.

This clonotype showed up many times. The chain has TRBV10-3 and TRBJ2-5; D uncertain. CDR1 ENHRY and CDR2 SYGVKD come from the germline V gene. Trimming took off 6 bases at V and 2 bases at J, with 4 bases between the two ends. CDR3 size: 11 residues. Here the CDR3 DNA reads TGTGCCATCAGGAAGCAAGAGACCCAGTACTTC. Residues: CAIRKQETQYF.

This clonotype was recorded at least ten times. The V gene is TRBV20-1, the J gene TRBJ2-7, with D unresolved. Germline CDR1 and CDR2: DFQATT and SNEGSKA (reference sequence). The CDR3 contains 13 residues. V lost 5 bases, J lost 4 bases, and 15 bases lay in between. The CDR3 region has the DNA TGCAGTGCTGGGAACCTCGCAGGATACGAGCAGTACTTC. Its translation: CSAGNLAGYEQYF.

This clonotype showed up just a few times. CDR3 bases: TGTGCCATCAGTGGACTGGGACTGGGACTAGCGTACGAGCAGTACTTC. It encodes CAISGLGLGLAYEQYF. The J gene is TRBJ2-7, the V gene TRBV10-3; TRBD2 aligns across 10 bases. Trimming at V came to 4 bases and at J to 4 bases, leaving 10 bases not matched to a gene. The CDR3 contains 16 residues. Germline V gene sequence: CDR1 ENHRY, CDR2 SYGVKD.

The chain uses TRBV28 and TRBJ1-4, with 7 bases fitting TRBD1. Looked up from germline, CDR1 is MDHEN and CDR2 is SYDVKM. V shed 7 bases, J shed 6 bases, and the junction held 14 bases outside the gene matches. This CDR3 contains 16 residues. The CDR3 sequence: CASTNRQGRQYEKLFF. The CDR3 coding sequence is TGTGCCAGCACCAACCGACAGGGACGGCAATATGAAAAACTGTTTTTT.

This clonotype has at least ten counts. The chain couples TRBV7-9 to TRBJ2-7, with D possibly matching TRBD1 (5 bases). Germline V CDR1 and CDR2: SEHNR, FQNEAQ (reference sequence). The CDR3 is 14 residues long. V dropped 5 bases and J dropped 0 bases, with 11 bases sitting between them. Written as DNA, the CDR3 is TGTGCCAGCAGCGACGACAGAAGCTCCTACGAGCAGTACTTC. This sequence encodes CASSDDRSSYEQYF.

At least ten counts were recorded for this clonotype. The chain joins TRBV12-3 or TRBV12-4 to TRBJ2-7, with 9 bases aligning to TRBD2. The CDR3 consists of 14 residues. Unmatched junction bases numbered 8, after V lost 4 bases and J lost 7 bases. The CDR3 protein is CASSSNGLAWEQYF. The CDR3 nucleotides are TGTGCCAGCAGTTCAAATGGACTAGCGTGGGAGCAGTACTTC.

This clonotype has at least ten counts. This chain joins TRBV20-1 and TRBJ1-1; D gene uncertain. The germline gives CDR1 DFQATT, CDR2 SNEGSKA (reference sequence). Trimming pared 8 bases from V and 0 bases from J, leaving 16 bases between. The CDR3 spans 14 residues. CDR3 in amino acids: CSSTSGSLNTEAFF. In DNA, the CDR3 is TGCAGTTCAACTTCCGGGTCCCTGAACACTGAAGCTTTCTTT.

The chain couples TRBV20-1 to TRBJ2-7; 11 bases align to TRBD2. Germline CDR1 reads DFQATT; CDR2 reads SNEGSKA (reference sequence). V gave up 5 bases and J gave up 6 bases; unmatched junction bases: 9. This CDR3 has 14 amino acids. CDR3 coding DNA: TGCAGTGCTGCCCCTAGCGGGAGGATCAGCGAGCAGTACTTC. Protein sequence: CSAAPSGRISEQYF.

J is TRBJ1-4 and V is TRBV7-2; no reliable D call. Germline V gene sequence: CDR1 SGHTA, CDR2 FQGNSA. Trimming shortened V by 5 bases and J by 7 bases, and 14 bases separated the two germline ends. The CDR3 has 14 residues. CDR3 region: CASSPRDRGEKLFF. The CDR3 DNA follows: TGTGCCAGCAGCCCCCGGGATCGAGGTGAAAAACTGTTTTTT.